The 16 T cell receptor beta chains given below trace back to one sample, sequenced in a study of response to subunit inactivated influenza vaccine. MiXCR, applied by TCRdb to the RT-PCR reads, yields one record per CDR3 protein. The table has about 240,000 distinct CDR3 sequences, more than 9% seen once. Here the sequenced sample was non-naive T cells sorted from PBMCs, taken around two weeks before vaccination. These receptors all come from a man aged 45-60 years who received an inactivated influenza vaccine.

This chain links TRBV4-2 with TRBJ1-6; no clear D gene. This CDR3 contains 15 residues. With 1 base removed from V and 2 bases from J, the gap between germline ends came to 6 bases. Germline V gene sequence: CDR1 LGHNA, CDR2 YNFKEQ. In DNA, the CDR3 is TGTGCCAGCAGCCAAGGACGGACCTATAATTCACCCCTCCACTTT. This gives the protein CASSQGRTYNSPLHF.

The chain uses TRBV11-1 and TRBJ2-6; 9 bases fit TRBD1. Trimming took 1 base from V and 2 from J; bases not matched to a gene: 6. Germline CDR1 reads SGHAT; CDR2 reads FQDESV (reference sequence). The CDR3 has 18 residues. CDR3 sequence: CASSLVGQGRPGANVLTF. The CDR3 DNA is TGTGCCAGCAGCTTAGTAGGACAGGGGAGACCTGGGGCCAACGTCCTGACTTTC.

The V and J genes are TRBV7-7 and TRBJ2-5, with TRBD1 matching over 7 bases. Germline loops: CDR1 SSHAT, CDR2 FNYEAQ (reference sequence). V lost 5 bases and J lost 1; bases outside the gene matches: 10. CDR3 length equals 16 residues. CDR3: CASSSTGDVSQETQYF. The CDR3 bases are TGTGCCAGCAGCAGTACAGGGGATGTGTCCCAAGAGACCCAGTACTTC.

This clonotype was detected ten times or more. The chain joins TRBV29-1 to TRBJ2-2; possibly TRBD2 for D (5 bases). V dropped 6 bases and J dropped 5 bases, with 13 bases sitting between them. CDR1 SQVTM and CDR2 ANQGSEA come from the germline V gene. The CDR3 totals 13 residues. The CDR3 loop reads CSVSGRGTGELFF. CDR3 DNA sequence: TGCAGCGTGAGTGGGAGAGGTACCGGGGAGCTGTTTTTT.

There are many counts of this clonotype. The chain links TRBV7-9 to TRBJ2-7; the D gene is possibly TRBD2 (6 bases). V lost 4 bases and J 2 bases, leaving 12 bases between the germline ends. CDR1 is SEHNR and CDR2 is FQNEAQ in the germline V gene (reference sequence). This CDR3 contains 14 residues. The CDR3 is CASSSGTGTYEQYF. As DNA, the CDR3 is TGTGCCAGCAGCTCGGGGACTGGAACCTACGAGCAGTACTTC.

In its sample, this clonotype was seen many times. The rearrangement uses TRBV12-3 or TRBV12-4 and TRBJ2-2, with D possibly being TRBD1 or TRBD2 (6 bases each). The CDR3 covers 16 residues. Trimming stripped 6 bases from V and 3 bases from J, with 17 bases between. CDR3 in DNA: TGTGCCAGCAGCCCCAGGGGTTGGGGGGACACCGGGGAGCTGTTTTTT. It is translated as CASSPRGWGDTGELFF.

V gene TRBV5-6 combines with J gene TRBJ2-5; 7 positions agree with TRBD2. Germline lookup yields CDR1 SGHDT and CDR2 YYEEEE. After removal of 0 bases from V and 5 bases from J, the junction contained 10 bases not matched to a gene. This CDR3 region has 16 residues. The CDR3 sequence: CASSLAASGGPETQYF. In nucleotides, the CDR3 is TGTGCCAGCAGCTTGGCCGCTAGCGGAGGGCCGGAGACCCAGTACTTC.

This clonotype occurred many times. CDR3 bases: TGTGCCAGCAGCTTAGACGGCGGGAGCGTGGCGGAGACCCAGTACTTC. Residues: CASSLDGGSVAETQYF. J is TRBJ2-5 and V is TRBV7-2; TRBD2 matches 7 bases. The CDR3 length is 16 residues. Trimming cost V 1 base and J 5 bases; bases outside gene matches: 10. The V gene's germline CDR1 is SGHTA and CDR2 FQGNSA.

The chain has TRBV6-5 and TRBJ1-1; D is uncertain. From germline, CDR1 is MNHEY and CDR2 SVGAGI. Trimming shortened V by 0 bases and J by 1 base, and 9 bases separated the two germline ends. CDR3 length equals 15 residues. The CDR3 spells CASSYSSAANTEAFF. The DNA for the CDR3 is TGTGCCAGCAGTTACTCCTCCGCGGCGAACACTGAAGCTTTCTTT.

The J gene is TRBJ1-4, the V gene TRBV20-1; D not certain. Trimming cost V 7 bases and J 7 bases, with 16 bases left between them. The CDR3 length is 13 residues. Per germline, CDR1 DFQATT and CDR2 SNEGSKA (reference sequence). CDR3 in DNA: TGCAGTGGCGTATGGGTTGATGGTGAAAAACTGTTTTTT. Translated: CSGVWVDGEKLFF.

This clonotype was observed a handful of times. The chain couples TRBV28 to TRBJ2-4; no clear D gene. CDR1 and CDR2 from the germline V gene are MDHEN and SYDVKM. Trimming stripped 2 bases from V and 1 base from J, with 12 bases between. This CDR3 spans 16 amino acids. CDR3 amino acids: CASSLRSAGAKNIQYF. CDR3 coding DNA: TGTGCCAGCAGTTTACGGAGTGCTGGGGCCAAAAACATTCAGTACTTC. The variable domain in full, with the rest retrieved from reference TRBV28 and TRBJ2-4, is DVKVTQSSRYLVKRTGEKVFLECVQDMDHENMFWYRQDPGLGLRLIYFSYDVKMKEKGDIPEGYSVSREKKERFSLILESASTNQTSMYLCASSLRSAGAKNIQYFGAGTRLSVL.

This chain uses TRBV11-1 with TRBJ2-2; D might be TRBD1 (6 bases). Trimming removed 2 bases from V and 4 bases from J, with 20 bases in between. Germline V gene data show CDR1 as SGHAT and CDR2 as FQDESV (reference sequence). CDR3 length: 18 residues. Here the CDR3 reads CASSLRDIRGVGTGELFF. CDR3 nucleotides: TGTGCCAGCAGCTTACGGGACATCCGAGGGGTGGGCACCGGGGAGCTGTTTTTT.

The V gene is TRBV5-1, the J gene TRBJ2-3; 8 positions agree with TRBD2. With 0 bases clipped from V and 4 bases from J, the junction kept 7 bases outside the gene matches. The CDR3 covers 16 residues. CDR1 SGHRS and CDR2 YFSETQ come from the germline V gene. CDR3 residues: CASSLGSGGGADTQYF. CDR3 sequence (DNA): TGCGCCAGCAGCTTGGGAAGCGGGGGAGGCGCAGATACGCAGTATTTT.

A few counts support this clonotype. The chain joins TRBV28 to TRBJ2-1; 10 bases agree with TRBD2. The CDR3 is 15 amino acids. Trimming removed 11 bases from V and 4 bases from J; junction bases left unmatched: 11. CDR1 and CDR2 from the germline V gene are MDHEN and SYDVKM. CDR3 in amino acids: CASKGTSERYNEQFF. DNA for the CDR3: TGTGCCTCTAAGGGGACTAGCGAGAGGTACAATGAGCAGTTCTTC. Drawing the rest from reference TRBV28 and TRBJ2-1, the complete variable domain is DVKVTQSSRYLVKRTGEKVFLECVQDMDHENMFWYRQDPGLGLRLIYFSYDVKMKEKGDIPEGYSVSREKKERFSLILESASTNQTSMYLCASKGTSERYNEQFFGPGTRLTVL.

Points on this clonotype: One base away lies a much larger clone, so this may be a sequencing read error. The chain has TRBV14 and TRBJ2-7; D remains ambiguous. The DNA end lines up better with TRBJ2-1; the J call may be wrong. The CDR3 totals 14 residues. From germline, CDR1 is SGHDN and CDR2 FVKESK. The CDR3 reads CASSHTLGLYEQFF. In nucleotides, the CDR3 is TGTGCCAGCAGCCATACCCTGGGGTTGTACGAGCAGTTCTTC.

This clonotype was seen more than once but under ten times. The chain couples TRBV6-1 to TRBJ2-6; no clear D gene. The CDR3 contains 15 residues. The germline CDR1 and CDR2 sequences are MNHNS and SASEGT. The V gene lost 6 bases and the J gene lost 1 base, with 10 bases spanning the gap. This chain's CDR3 is CASSHDPSGANVLTF. CDR3 sequence (DNA): TGTGCCAGCAGCCACGATCCATCTGGGGCCAACGTCCTGACTTTC.